What follows is one T cell receptor beta chain and its context. The antigen is unknown. Libraries were prepared by immunoSEQ multiplex PCR; TCRdb keeps only in-frame clonotypes and omits some of them. This table has roughly 200,000 clones, around 94% appearing once. This sample is drawn from a study of T cell responses to AZD1222 COVID-19 vaccine. The study, taken as a whole, reports: Nearly half of spike-specific TCRs reportedly go after variant regions that carry no mutations. Donors were chiefly white British, with a greater number of females, and clonal diversity was perhaps underestimated. Sampling captured repertoires only after the peak T cell response.

The specimen comprised peripheral blood, sampled 28 days after the second dose of the MenACWY control vaccine. The receptor was isolated from an adult who received the MenACWY meningococcal vaccine as a control.

CDR3 region: CASSLQGVGEQYF. The CDR3, as DNA: TGTGCCAGCAGTTTACAGGGTGTTGGCGAGCAGTACTTC. This chain connects TRBV12-3 or TRBV12-4 to TRBJ2-7, with a possible D match to TRBD1 (5 bases). The CDR3 is 13 residues long. V was pared by 2 bases and J by 6 bases, with 11 bases between.